This TCR beta chain was obtained from a study of shared clonotypes between healthy human individuals. Background on the study: Donor ages ranged 18 to 49 years: two women, a few men. General study points: Among non-shared clonotypes, generation probabilities were lower than among those shared by all four donors. Richness estimates generally favored naive over memory subsets.

Concerning this clone: Its target is not known. Other DNA variants within this sample encode the same CDR3.

Germline V gene sequence: CDR1 MGHRA, CDR2 YSYEKL. The length of the CDR3 is 14 residues. Deletions cut 0 bases from V and 0 bases from J, with 6 bases between. It was 200 to 250 ng DNA, 31,000 or so T cell genomes, that sorted-subset replicate PCRs used. TCRdb's copy holds only in-frame clones and misses some; the assay was immunoSEQ multiplex PCR. Seen here are some 2 million clones, approximately 94% observed once, and the top ten hold roughly 1%. The naive CD8 fraction comprised CD45RO-negative cells positively selected for CCR7 and excluded terminally differentiated effector memory CD45RA+ cells.

The chain joins TRBV4-1 to TRBJ2-7; D unclear. The receptor was derived from a man aged 18 to 29 in good health. Specimen: naive CD8+ T cells sorted from blood. The CDR3 DNA is TGCGCCAGCAGCCAAGATCCAGTCTCCTACGAGCAGTACTTC. This translates into CASSQDPVSYEQYF.